The entry below describes one T cell receptor beta chain. J lost 7 bases, V lost 5 bases, and 13 bases had no gene match. The CDR3 has 15 residues. Germline CDR1 reads MNHEY; CDR2 reads SVGAGI. This specimen belongs to a study of early T cells in non-severe SARS-CoV-2 infection. Turning to the study itself: From unsorted whole blood, bulk RNA was sequenced, and the chains remained unpaired.

As part of library construction, unique molecular identifiers were attached to individual cDNA molecules. One entry per CDR3 protein, called by TCRdb with MiXCR from the 5' RACE reads. The table shows approximately 58,000 distinct CDR3 sequences, with approximately 12% occurring only once. This TCR was recovered from an adult who was a healthcare worker with PCR-confirmed SARS-CoV-2 infection or an uninfected control (not recorded which). This material consisted of whole blood, taken at baseline. The chain carries TRBV6-5 and TRBJ2-7, with 8 bases that match TRBD1. CDR3 nucleotides: TGTGCCAGCAGTACCCAGGACAGGGCAGGGGGTGAGCAGTACTTC. This gives the protein CASSTQDRAGGEQYF.